This TCR beta chain was sequenced in a study of early stage breast cancer tumors. Study in general: Of around 16 invasive breast tumors, about a dozen were hormone receptor-positive, HER2-negative. Study-wide results and limits: Tumor and normal breast were distinguished via blood comparison in about 90% of the 16 patients. Enriched TCRB sequences shared across patients were mostly commonly generated sequences.

The ends lost 0 bases at V and 0 bases at J; junction bases unmatched: 10. From germline, CDR1 is LGHNA and CDR2 YNFKEQ. The CDR3 consists of 20 residues. The table came from immunoSEQ multiplex PCR; TCRdb's copy has only in-frame clones and leaves some out. The sample lists about 53,000 clones, approximately 90% occurring once. On this clone itself: The antigen is unknown.

V usage is TRBV4-2 and J usage is TRBJ2-7; 14 nucleotides agree with TRBD2. Sequences were obtained from blood. This clonotype originated in a person aged 70 to 85 with breast cancer. The DNA of the CDR3 is TGTGCCAGCAGCCAAGAATCCCTAGGACTAGCGGGAGGTATCTCCTACGAGCAGTACTTC. It translates to CASSQESLGLAGGISYEQYF.